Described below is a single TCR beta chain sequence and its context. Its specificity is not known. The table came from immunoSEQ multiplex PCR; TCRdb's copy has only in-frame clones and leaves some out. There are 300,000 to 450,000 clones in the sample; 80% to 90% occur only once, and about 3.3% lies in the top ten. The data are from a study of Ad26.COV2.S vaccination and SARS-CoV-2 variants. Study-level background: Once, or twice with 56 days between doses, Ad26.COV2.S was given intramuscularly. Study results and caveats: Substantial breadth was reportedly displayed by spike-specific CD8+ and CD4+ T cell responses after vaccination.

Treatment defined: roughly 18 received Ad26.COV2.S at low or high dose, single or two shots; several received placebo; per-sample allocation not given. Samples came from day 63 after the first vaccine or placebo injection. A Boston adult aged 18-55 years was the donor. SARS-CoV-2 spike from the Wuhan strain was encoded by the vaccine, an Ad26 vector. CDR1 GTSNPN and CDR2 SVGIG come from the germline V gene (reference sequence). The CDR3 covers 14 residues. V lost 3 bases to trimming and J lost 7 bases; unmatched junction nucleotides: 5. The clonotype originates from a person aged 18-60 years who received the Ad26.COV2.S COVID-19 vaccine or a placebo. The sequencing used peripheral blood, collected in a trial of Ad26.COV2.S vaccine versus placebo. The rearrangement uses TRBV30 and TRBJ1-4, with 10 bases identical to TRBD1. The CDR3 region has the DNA TGTGCCTGGAGCTCGGGACAGGGGCTTGAAAAACTGTTTTTT. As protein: CAWSSGQGLEKLFF.